This T cell receptor (beta chain) emerged from a study of blood T cell repertoires in COVID-19 (dated by TCRdb to 2020 to 2021). Regarding the complete study: The collaborator samples originated in the United States, Italy and Spain and spanned the acute and convalescent phases of COVID-19. The material from the prospective study consisted of cDNA or gDNA derived from T cells, B-cell-depleted T cells, or PBMCs. The samples were drawn from the first 160 participants of the ongoing ImmuneRACE study and from 950 to 1,500 subjects provided by 6 global collaborators. The dataset comprised deeply sampled blood TCRbeta repertoires from subjects exposed to, actively infected with, or recovered from COVID-19. Nearly every sample came with metadata listing a de-identified subject ID, COVID-19 status, age in years and sex. The repertoires were released in a freely available public database meant as a resource for research on the immune response to SARS-CoV-2. Where available, HLA class I and class II types were obtained from metadata supplied by the sample provider rather than from assay-based typing.

As regards this clone: Its cognate antigen has yet to be identified. No quality values exist for individual bases; no much larger clone is one base distant.

The CDR3 starts with the cysteine, ends with the phenylalanine, and has 13 residues. Left in the record is the CDR3 DNA by itself, 39 bases read in frame from the first base. V is reduced by 1 base and J by 3 bases, leaving a spacing of 7 bases between them. Study-wide findings and limitations: How much clinical and demographic metadata was included differed by source and by participant, and the metadata was provided uncurated.

Each collaborating institution followed its own protocols to collect whole blood in K2EDTA tubes. For TCRbeta analysis, collaborator samples were shipped as frozen whole blood, as isolated PBMCs, or as DNA extracted from either sample type. The immunoSEQ Assay, a bias-controlled multiplex PCR, was used to amplify TCRbeta CDR3 regions from genomic DNA. From the authors' description of their analysis: Nucleated cell counts per sample were estimated from amplification of reference gene primers within the assay. To quantify the absolute abundance of each unique TCRbeta CDR3 rearrangement, sequence reads were collapsed and filtered. Productive Simpson clonality was computed per sample as the square root of Simpson's diversity index over productive rearrangements. Sourced from immuneACCESS, this table was stored by TCRdb with only in-frame sequences that have V and J called. A share of the clones is absent; for the studies checked, an unresolved V gene accounts for under half, and the remainder has no known explanation. The D gene and trimming were derived from the DNA, and the V and J assignments and clone size from that table. This sample comprises approximately 150,000 clones, over 70% of them detected only once. The ten top clones hold about 1.8% of the sample.

The chain uses TRBV12-3 or TRBV12-4 and TRBJ2-7; the D segment cannot be called with confidence. Sequenced input: peripheral blood. The TCR comes from a woman aged 60 to 75 with acute or convalescent COVID-19. DNA sequence: TGTGCCAGCAGTTTAGGAGTTGTCTACGAGCAGTACTTC. Protein translation: CASSLGVVYEQYF.